Here is one TCR beta chain with its context. Its antigen remains unidentified. These data are taken from a study of human T cells and chemical hapten exposure. Study information: Yields of TCR per sample differed, chiefly owing to small differences in pooled library volume. Findings of the study overall: DPC sensitization left the count of TCRs above 1 in 1000 unchanged.

The time point was: patch test 1, 2 weeks after DPC sensitization. Regarding treatment: therapeutic diphenylcyclopropenone sensitization with weekly scalp DPC. J lost 6 bases, V lost 0 bases, and 0 bases had no gene match. From germline, CDR1 is GTSNPN and CDR2 SVGIG (reference sequence). The CDR3 is made up of 12 amino acids. TCRdb re-derived calls from the RACE reads in MiXCR, one entry per CDR3 protein. Of about 100,000 distinct CDR3 sequences in the sample, approximately 9.9% were seen once. The receptor comes from a woman aged 40 to 50 with alopecia areata. Some clones in this sample may be carry-over from other donors' samples. This chain connects TRBV30 to TRBJ2-3; 7 positions match TRBD2. This material consisted of whole blood, taken in connection with sensitization to the hapten diphenylcyclopropenone (DPC). In DNA form, the CDR3 reads TGTGCCTGGAGTGTAGCGGGGGATACGCAGTATTTT. Encoded protein: CAWSVAGDTQYF.